This T cell receptor beta chain was captured in a study of beta chain features in type 1 diabetes. Reverse transcription of all isolated RNA meant that expressed TCRB transcripts were sequenced. The protocol was immunoSEQ multiplex PCR, while the TCRdb copy is restricted to in-frame clones and leaves out a portion. The sample records about 250,000 clones, 13% to 15% being singletons. A single heparinised blood sample, averaging approximately 100 mL, was obtained per donor. Material for sequencing was naive CD4+ T cells from blood. This sequence originates from a woman in her 40s in good health.

The CDR3: CASSLVGEIYNSPLHF. CDR3 DNA: TGTGCCAGCAGCTTGGTTGGGGAGATCTATAATTCACCCCTCCACTTT. The chain has TRBV5-6 and TRBJ1-6; the D is unclear. The V end lost 0 bases, the J end lost 3 bases, and 10 bases lay between the germline ends. The CDR3 is made up of 16 amino acids. Germline V gene lookup returns CDR1 SGHDT and CDR2 YYEEEE. Filled out from reference TRBV5-6 and TRBJ1-6, the complete variable domain reads DAGVTQSPTHLIKTRGQQVTLRCSPKSGHDTVSWYQQALGQGPQFIFQYYEEEERQRGNFPDRFSGHQFPNYSSELNVNALLLGDSALYLCASSLVGEIYNSPLHFGNGTRLTVT.